The sequence of this T cell receptor beta chain was determined in a study of T cells after yellow fever vaccination. Study summary: Any fraction with a low cell number was prepared using SMART-Seq v4 Ultra Low Input.

Points on this clonotype: What it binds is not known.

Study-wide points: Highly abundant clonotypes carried over from the bulk population could end up in FACS-sorted repertoires as contaminants.

TCRdb itself ran the 5' RACE reads through MiXCR, one entry per CDR3 protein. The repertoire has around 320,000 distinct CDR3 sequences, approximately 12% of them found once; the top ten carry approximately 3.3%. The CDR3 is 14 amino acids. Trimming took 0 bases from V and 6 from J, leaving 11 bases between them. In germline, CDR1 is MNHNY, CDR2 SVGAGI (reference sequence). The chain couples TRBV6-6 to TRBJ1-2; D is unresolved. Sample: CD4+ T cells sorted from PBMCs, taken 45 days after the yellow fever booster vaccination. This receptor was taken from a man aged 18 to 30 who received the YFV17D yellow fever vaccine. DNA of the CDR3: TGTGCCAGCAGTTACTCCCGGGATGAGGATGGCTACACCTTC. Its translation is CASSYSRDEDGYTF.